Shown below are 9 T cell receptor beta chains from a single sample sequenced in a study of blood T cell repertoires in COVID-19. Data came from immunoSEQ multiplex PCR; TCRdb stores just in-frame clones and leaves some out. The sample lists around 100,000 clones; around 84% were seen once. The sequenced sample consisted of peripheral blood. These receptors were taken from a man between 60 and 70 years old with acute or convalescent COVID-19.

The rearrangement uses TRBV11-3 and TRBJ2-3; TRBD2 is a possible D gene (5 bases). V was clipped by 5 bases and J by 5 bases, with 8 bases between them. Germline CDR1 reads SGHNT; CDR2 reads YENEEA. The CDR3 runs to 12 residues. The CDR3 here is CASSRGGDTQYF. CDR3 DNA sequence: TGTGCCAGCAGCCGGGGTGGAGATACGCAGTATTTT. The whole variable domain, filled in from reference TRBV11-3 and TRBJ2-3, reads EAGVVQSPRYKIIEKKQPVAFWCNPISGHNTLYWYLQNLGQGPELLIRYENEEAVDDSQLPKDRFSAERLKGVDSTLKIQPAELGDSAVYLCASSRGGDTQYFGPGTRLTVL.

The chain links TRBV20-1 to TRBJ2-7; unclear D gene. Looked up from germline, CDR1 is DFQATT and CDR2 is SNEGSKA (reference sequence). Trimming removed 2 bases at V and 3 bases at J, with 5 bases between. CDR3 length equals 11 residues. CDR3 residues: CSARSSYEQYF. The CDR3 coding sequence is TGCAGTGCTAGAAGTAGCTACGAGCAGTACTTC.

The chain uses TRBV9 and TRBJ2-3, with 8 nucleotides matching TRBD2. Trimming removed 4 bases from V and 0 bases from J; junction bases left unmatched: 4. CDR3 size: 15 residues. CDR1 is SGDLS, CDR2 YYNGEE, per germline. The CDR3 nucleotides are TGTGCCAGCAGCACAAGCGGGGGCAGCACAGATACGCAGTATTTT. This sequence encodes CASSTSGGSTDTQYF.

The V and J genes are TRBV5-8 and TRBJ2-7, with D unresolved. CDR1 is SGHTS and CDR2 is YDEGEE in the germline V gene. The CDR3 contains 15 residues. Trimming shortened V by 4 bases and J by 0 bases, and 14 bases separated the two germline ends. DNA for the CDR3: TGTGCCAGCAGCGAGGCCCGGCAGACCTCCTACGAGCAGTACTTC. Residues: CASSEARQTSYEQYF.

The rearrangement links TRBV10-3 to TRBJ1-5, with 7 bases matching TRBD1. The CDR3 length is 17 residues. Unmatched junction bases numbered 5, after V lost 0 bases and J lost 0 bases. Germline V lookup: CDR1 ENHRY, CDR2 SYGVKD. The CDR3 loop reads CAISESSGGFSNQPQHF. CDR3 DNA sequence: TGTGCCATCAGTGAGTCGTCAGGGGGGTTTAGCAATCAGCCCCAGCATTTT.

The rearrangement joins TRBV21-1 to TRBJ1-2; no DNA check was done on the table's D call, TRBD1. TRBV21-1 is listed as a pseudogene. CDR3 length: 16 residues. The chain's CDR3 is CASSKSLTGAPYGYTF. In nucleotides, the CDR3 is TGTGCCAGCAGCAAAAGTCTAACAGGGGCGCCCTATGGCTACACCTTC.

In its sample, this clone was seen once. The chain has TRBV3-1 (or the pseudogene TRBV3-2) and TRBJ2-1; D gene ambiguous. Germline CDR1 LGHDT, CDR2 YNNKEL (reference sequence). V lost 3 bases to trimming and J lost 8 bases, with 5 bases between them. CDR3 length: 11 amino acids. The CDR3 region is CASSHLDEQFF. CDR3 sequence (DNA): TGTGCCAGCAGCCACCTAGATGAGCAGTTCTTC.

The chain is built from TRBV5-1 and TRBJ1-6, with TRBD1 matching 9 bases. Germline V CDR1 and CDR2: SGHRS, YFSETQ. V dropped 3 bases and J dropped 7; count of bases not matched to a gene: 2. CDR3 size: 14 residues. The CDR3 DNA sequence: TGCGCCAGCAGCTCCGGGACAGGGAATTCACCCCTCCACTTT. Translating gives CASSSGTGNSPLHF.

The rearrangement joins TRBV5-6 to TRBJ1-2, with D unclear. The CDR3 is 14 residues long. V lost 0 bases and J 7 bases, leaving 13 bases between the germline ends. Germline CDR1 reads SGHDT; CDR2 reads YYEEEE. The CDR3 DNA sequence: TGTGCCAGCAGCTTGGACCCTCGAAGCGGTGGCTACACCTTC. Its translation is CASSLDPRSGGYTF.